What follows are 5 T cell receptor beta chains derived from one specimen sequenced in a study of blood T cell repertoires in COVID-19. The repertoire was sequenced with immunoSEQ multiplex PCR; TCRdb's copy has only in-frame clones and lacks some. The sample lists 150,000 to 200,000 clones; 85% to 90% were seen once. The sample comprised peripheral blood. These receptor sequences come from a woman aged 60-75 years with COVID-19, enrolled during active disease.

In DNA form, the CDR3 reads TGCGCCAGCAGTGACTTTAGGGAGAACTATGGCTACACCTTC. Its protein product is CASSDFRENYGYTF. The chain combines TRBV10-1 with TRBJ1-2; the D is unclear. Germline CDR1 and CDR2: WNHNN and SYGVQD (reference sequence). CDR3 size: 14 residues. V was clipped by 3 bases and J by 2 bases, with 10 bases between them.

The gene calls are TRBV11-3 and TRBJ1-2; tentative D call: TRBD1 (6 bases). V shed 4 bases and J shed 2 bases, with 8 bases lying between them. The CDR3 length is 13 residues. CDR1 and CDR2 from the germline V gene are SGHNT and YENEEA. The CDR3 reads CASSSTGNYGYTF. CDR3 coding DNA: TGTGCCAGCAGCTCGACAGGAAACTATGGCTACACCTTC.

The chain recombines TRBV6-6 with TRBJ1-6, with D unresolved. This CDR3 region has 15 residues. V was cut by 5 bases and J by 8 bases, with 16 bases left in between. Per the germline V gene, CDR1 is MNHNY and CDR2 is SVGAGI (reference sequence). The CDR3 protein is CASSVRVPGDSPLHF. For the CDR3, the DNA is TGTGCCAGCAGTGTCCGGGTCCCCGGGGATTCACCCCTCCACTTT.

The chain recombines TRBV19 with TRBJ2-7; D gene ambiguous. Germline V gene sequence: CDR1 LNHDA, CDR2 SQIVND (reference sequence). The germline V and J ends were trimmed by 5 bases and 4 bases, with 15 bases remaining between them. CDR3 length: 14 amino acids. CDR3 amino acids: CASSFEVTGYEQYF. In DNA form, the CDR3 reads TGTGCCAGTAGTTTTGAAGTCACCGGGTACGAGCAGTACTTC.

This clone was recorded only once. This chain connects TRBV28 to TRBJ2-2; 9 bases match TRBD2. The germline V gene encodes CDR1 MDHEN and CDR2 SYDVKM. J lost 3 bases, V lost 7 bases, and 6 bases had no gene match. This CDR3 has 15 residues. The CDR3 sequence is CASTKRGAYTGELFF. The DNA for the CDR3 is TGTGCCAGCACCAAGCGGGGGGCATACACCGGGGAGCTGTTTTTT.